One and the same sample provided the 2 T cell receptor beta chains below, sequenced in a study of T cells after yellow fever vaccination. TCRdb recomputed calls from the 5' RACE reads with MiXCR, one row per CDR3 protein. The profile shows hundreds of thousands of distinct CDR3 sequences, over 9% of them singletons. The sequencing here drew on PBMCs, taken on the day of the yellow fever booster vaccination. All receptors come from a man in his thirties or forties who received the YFV17D yellow fever vaccine.

This chain links TRBV27 with TRBJ2-7; D remains ambiguous. This CDR3 spans 15 amino acids. In germline, CDR1 is MNHEY, CDR2 SMNVEV (reference sequence). Between the trimmed V and J ends, which lost 5 bases and 0 bases, there was a span of 14 bases. CDR3 residues: CASSVSQVSSYEQYF. The CDR3 DNA is TGTGCCAGCAGTGTCTCGCAGGTGAGCTCCTACGAGCAGTACTTC.

This clonotype has a handful of counts. This sequence joins TRBV4-3 and TRBJ1-6, with TRBD1 matching 7 bases. The CDR3 consists of 14 residues. J lost 7 bases, V lost 6 bases, and 6 bases had no gene match. Germline V lookup: CDR1 LGHNA, CDR2 YSLEER. The CDR3 DNA sequence: TGCGCCAGCAGAGCGGGACAGTCAAATTCACCCCTCCACTTT. It encodes CASRAGQSNSPLHF.